The 24 T cell receptor beta chains listed next were all sequenced from one sample in a study of cytomegalovirus exposure and HLA in healthy donors. Assay: immunoSEQ multiplex PCR; the TCRdb copy retains only in-frame clones and omits some. Of around 230,000 clones listed, about 86% were seen once; the top ten hold around 1.2%. Sequences were obtained from PBMCs. These receptor sequences come from a woman in her thirties in good health and CMV-seropositive.

The chain joins TRBV10-2 to TRBJ2-7, with 7 nucleotides matching TRBD1. The CDR3 has 15 residues. Germline CDR1 is WSHSY and CDR2 is SAAADI. V dropped 5 bases and J dropped 6; count of bases not matched to a gene: 13. CDR3 nucleotides: TGCGCCAGCAGTCAGCCGACAGGGTCGGCTATCGAGCAGTACTTC. The encoded protein is CASSQPTGSAIEQYF.

The chain combines TRBV28 with TRBJ2-7, with 8 bases lining up with TRBD2. The germline V gene encodes CDR1 MDHEN and CDR2 SYDVKM. This CDR3 spans 15 amino acids. The ends lost 5 bases at V and 2 bases at J; junction bases unmatched: 8. This CDR3 reads CASSPPGLVTYEQYF. The CDR3 DNA reads as TGTGCCAGCAGTCCGCCGGGACTAGTTACCTACGAGCAGTACTTC.

The chain employs TRBV5-1 and TRBJ2-7; D gene uncertain. This CDR3 comprises 14 residues. Trimming took 0 bases from V and 3 from J, leaving 10 bases between them. In germline, CDR1 is SGHRS, CDR2 YFSETQ. CDR3 protein: CASSLESPNYEQYF. The CDR3, as DNA: TGCGCCAGCAGCTTGGAAAGTCCTAACTACGAGCAGTACTTC.

This CDR3 reads CASRQGRDTGELFF. CDR3 nucleotides: TGTGCCAGCCGACAGGGGAGGGACACCGGGGAGCTGTTTTTT. The chain is built from TRBV7-3 and TRBJ2-2; maybe TRBD1 (8 bases). V gave up 8 bases and J gave up 3 bases, with 13 bases separating them. Per the germline V gene, CDR1 is SGHTA and CDR2 is FQGTGA. The CDR3 spans 14 residues.

This chain uses TRBV5-1 with TRBJ2-1; 7 bases are shared with TRBD2. Trimming cost V 1 base and J 6 bases; bases outside gene matches: 1. Germline lookup yields CDR1 SGHRS and CDR2 YFSETQ. The CDR3 covers 13 residues. The CDR3 region has the DNA TGCGCCAGCAGCTTGACGGGAGGCAATGAGCAGTTCTTC. Translation gives CASSLTGGNEQFF.

This clone was seen a handful of times. This rearrangement joins TRBV5-1 to TRBJ2-7, with 8 bases lining up with TRBD1. CDR3 size: 15 residues. Germline trimming cut 0 bases from V and 5 bases from J; bases unmatched to any gene: 7. The germline gives CDR1 SGHRS, CDR2 YFSETQ. The CDR3 DNA reads as TGCGCCAGCAGCTTGGCTGTGGGACAGGTCAACGAGCAGTACTTC. Protein: CASSLAVGQVNEQYF.

This chain joins TRBV10-3 and TRBJ2-2; 11 bases align to TRBD2. The CDR3 length is 17 residues. Unmatched junction bases numbered 6, after V lost 3 bases and J lost 3 bases. The germline V gene has CDR1 ENHRY and CDR2 SYGVKD. CDR3 bases: TGTGCCATCAGTGATAGGGGGACTAGCGGTCACACCGGGGAGCTGTTTTTT. Translation gives CAISDRGTSGHTGELFF.

The rearrangement joins TRBV5-1 to TRBJ1-1, with a tentative D call TRBD1 (6 bases). CDR1 and CDR2 (germline): SGHRS, YFSETQ. The CDR3 extends over 15 amino acids. V was pared by 0 bases and J by 4 bases, with 13 bases between. The CDR3 loop is CASSLAPGVATEAFF. The CDR3 DNA is TGCGCCAGCAGCTTGGCCCCAGGGGTTGCCACTGAAGCTTTCTTT.

The rearrangement uses TRBV30 and TRBJ1-5; D might be TRBD1 (6 bases). Germline values: CDR1 GTSNPN, CDR2 SVGIG (reference sequence). V gave up 4 bases and J gave up 2 bases, with 6 bases separating them. There are 12 residues in the CDR3. DNA of the CDR3: TGTGCCTGGAACAGGGGCAATCAGCCCCAGCATTTT. Translating it yields CAWNRGNQPQHF.

The J gene is TRBJ2-7, the V gene TRBV6-6; 7 positions match TRBD2. The CDR3 extends over 15 amino acids. The J segment lost 5 bases and the V segment lost 0 bases, leaving 7 bases of the junction unmatched. Per germline, CDR1 MNHNY and CDR2 SVGAGI (reference sequence). CDR3 protein: CASSYSSFRGDEQYF. CDR3 DNA: TGTGCCAGCAGTTACTCCAGCTTTCGGGGGGACGAGCAGTACTTC.

The gene calls are TRBV6-1 and TRBJ2-7; a possible D gene is TRBD2 (6 bases). The CDR3 sequence is 14 residues long. The germline V gene has CDR1 MNHNS and CDR2 SASEGT. Trimming cost V 2 bases and J 2 bases, with 10 bases left between them. The DNA of the CDR3 is TGTGCCAGCAGTGAAAGGGAGGTTGCCTACGAGCAGTACTTC. It yields the protein CASSEREVAYEQYF.

The chain carries TRBV7-9 and TRBJ2-3; weak D call: TRBD2 (6 bases). The CDR3 consists of 15 residues. Per the germline V gene, CDR1 is SEHNR and CDR2 is FQNEAQ (reference sequence). Trimming took off 1 base at V and 5 bases at J, with 13 bases between the two ends. This CDR3 reads CASSLGLLAGDTQYF. CDR3 DNA: TGTGCCAGCAGCTTAGGTTTACTAGCTGGAGATACGCAGTATTTT.

The gene calls are TRBV19 and TRBJ2-1; D ambiguous. The length of the CDR3 is 12 residues. Germline V gene data show CDR1 as LNHDA and CDR2 as SQIVND (reference sequence). V was trimmed by 7 bases and J by 2 bases, leaving 6 bases between them. The CDR3, as DNA: TGTGCCAGTACCCCCACCTACAATGAGCAGTTCTTC. It is translated as CASTPTYNEQFF.

This chain connects TRBV10-3 to TRBJ1-2, with TRBD1 as a possible D gene (5 bases). V was clipped by 8 bases and J by 8 bases, with 21 bases between them. CDR1 and CDR2 (germline): ENHRY, SYGVKD. This CDR3 spans 14 amino acids. Written as DNA, the CDR3 is TGTGCCATCGGTGGAGTATCCAGCAGGGAAGGCTACACCTTC. Protein sequence: CAIGGVSSREGYTF.

Regarding this clone: One junction end does not reproduce the germline sequence, and a read error may be involved. The chain recombines TRBV7-7 with TRBJ2-7, with 8 bases fitting TRBD2. Germline CDR1 SSHAT, CDR2 FNYEAQ (reference sequence). The CDR3 sequence is 14 residues long. The CDR3 loop reads CASSLAAGEYEQYF. In DNA, the CDR3 is TGTGCTAGCAGCTTAGCAGCGGGAGAGTACGAGCAGTACTTC.

The chain is built from TRBV14 and TRBJ1-2; the match to TRBD1 covers 8 bases. The CDR3 length is 14 residues. The germline V gene encodes CDR1 SGHDN and CDR2 FVKESK. The V gene end was trimmed by 0 bases and the J gene end by 6 bases; junction bases not matched to a gene: 3. The CDR3 DNA reads as TGTGCCAGCAGCCAAGACACAGGGGGGGATGGCTACACCTTC. It specifies CASSQDTGGDGYTF.

V and J are TRBV10-2 and TRBJ1-1; D possibly corresponds to TRBD1 (5 bases). The CDR3 length is 13 residues. Looked up from germline, CDR1 is WSHSY and CDR2 is SAAADI. With 1 base removed from V and 6 bases from J, the gap between germline ends came to 9 bases. The CDR3 protein is CASSEYTGAEAFF. CDR3 in DNA: TGCGCCAGCAGTGAGTATACGGGGGCTGAAGCTTTCTTT.

The V and J genes are TRBV30 and TRBJ1-1, with 8 bases matching TRBD1. The CDR3 extends over 14 amino acids. Germline CDR1 reads GTSNPN; CDR2 reads SVGIG (reference sequence). V was clipped by 3 bases and J by 7 bases; unmatched bases: 10. The CDR3 nucleotides read TGTGCCTGGAGCCGACTGCAGGGGGCGGTTGAAGCTTTCTTT. Translation gives CAWSRLQGAVEAFF.

The rearrangement joins TRBV18 to TRBJ2-4; 8 positions match TRBD1. The germline V gene encodes CDR1 KGHSH and CDR2 LQKENI. The CDR3 runs to 14 residues. V shed 2 bases and J 7 bases; nucleotides not matched to a gene: 4. The CDR3 spells CASSPGSGGNIQYF. As DNA, the CDR3 is TGTGCCAGCTCACCAGGATCAGGGGGCAACATTCAGTACTTC. Full variable domain (remainder filled in from reference TRBV18 and TRBJ2-4): NAGVMQNPRHLVRRRGQEARLRCSPMKGHSHVYWYRQLPEEGLKFMVYLQKENIIDESGMPKERFSAEFPKEGPSILRIQQVVRGDSAAYFCASSPGSGGNIQYFGAGTRLSVL.

This chain links TRBV5-6 with TRBJ2-1, with TRBD2 identical over 11 bases. With 3 bases clipped from V and 9 bases from J, the junction kept 11 bases outside the gene matches. CDR1 SGHDT and CDR2 YYEEEE come from the germline V gene. This CDR3 region has 16 residues. CDR3 in DNA: TGTGCCAGCAGCTACGGACTAGCGGGTGTTCGTGGTGAGCAGTTCTTC. Encoded protein: CASSYGLAGVRGEQFF.

The DNA of the CDR3 is TGTGCCAGCAGCCAGGCGCCTCGACGGGGCTACGAGCAGTACTTC. It translates to CASSQAPRRGYEQYF. The chain couples TRBV7-2 to TRBJ2-7; weak D call: TRBD2 (5 bases). This CDR3 comprises 15 residues. The germline V gene encodes CDR1 SGHTA and CDR2 FQGNSA. Trimming took off 5 bases at V and 3 bases at J, with 17 bases between the two ends.

The chain combines TRBV5-1 with TRBJ2-3; TRBD2 matches 14 bases. The germline CDR1 and CDR2 sequences are SGHRS and YFSETQ. CDR3 length equals 16 residues. Trimming at V came to 2 bases and at J to 11 bases, leaving 10 bases not matched to a gene. CDR3 nucleotides: TGCGCCAGCAGCTTAGGACTAGCGGGAGGTGCTCTTCAGCAGTATTTT. It translates to CASSLGLAGGALQQYF.

This chain joins TRBV28 and TRBJ2-3, with 10 bases aligning to TRBD2. V trimming: 1 base; J trimming: 1 base; junction bases outside the gene matches: 2. Germline V gives CDR1 MDHEN, CDR2 SYDVKM. The CDR3 has 16 amino acids. The CDR3, as DNA: TGTGCCAGCAGTTTATCCACTAGCGGGGGCACAGATACGCAGTATTTT. Translating it yields CASSLSTSGGTDTQYF.

The genes are TRBV6-5 and TRBJ1-2, with D perhaps matching TRBD1 (6 bases). This CDR3 has 15 residues. The V end was cut by 5 bases, the J end by 2 bases, with 15 bases between. Germline assignment: CDR1 MNHEY and CDR2 SVGAGI. The DNA of the CDR3 is TGTGCCAGCAGTCGCCAGGGGTTGGAGAACTATGGCTACACCTTC. It yields the protein CASSRQGLENYGYTF.